This TCR beta chain was captured by sequencing in a study of breast tumors, draining lymph nodes, adjacent tissues. The lymph nodes were axillary draining lymph nodes from breast cancer patients. In its sample, this clonotype was seen many times. Its specificity is unknown. Study-level findings and limits: Luminal-like breast cancer showed significantly higher tumor–nontumor repertoire similarity than basal-like. The data were judged consistent with most tumor T cells coming from lymph node and expanding in tumor. The lymph node origin of tumor T cells was framed as consistent with a hypothesis, not demonstrated. Compared with lymph nodes, tumors were less diverse; compared with nontumor tissue, more.

TCRdb recomputed calls from the multiplex PCR reads with MiXCR, one row per CDR3 protein. The table lists 150,000 to 200,000 distinct CDR3 sequences, about 33% of them singletons. The clonotype comes from a female donor with breast cancer. Some clones in this sample may be carry-over from other donors' samples. Sequencing was done on a sample of axillary lymph node tissue.

Written as DNA, the CDR3 is TGTGCCACCAGTGACCGGGATGCCTATGGCTACACCTTC. Translating gives CATSDRDAYGYTF. The chain is built from TRBV24-1 and TRBJ1-2, with D unresolved. The germline gives CDR1 KGHDR, CDR2 SFDVKD. There are 13 residues in the CDR3. Trimming cost V 4 bases and J 4 bases, with 9 bases left between them.